This T cell receptor (beta chain) was retrieved from a study of blood T cells in healthy people across ages. For the study at large: The template switching approach captured approximately one barcoded beta molecule for every two T cells. Study conclusions and caveats: Samples with more naive T cells showed higher observed beta diversity.

CDR1 is SGHDT, CDR2 YYEEEE, per germline. This CDR3 has 14 residues. V was pared by 3 bases and J by 5 bases, with 5 bases of the junction left unmatched. This clonotype has ten or more counts. Its antigen is still unknown. For the second PCR, which ran for about 7 to 11 cycles, a sample-barcoded 5' primer and a J-beta primer mix were used. TCRdb re-called the 5' RACE reads through MiXCR, storing one row per CDR3 protein. The repertoire holds hundreds of thousands of distinct CDR3 sequences, with under 30% as singletons. Sequencing used blood. The V gene is TRBV5-6, the J gene TRBJ1-5; 7 nucleotides match TRBD1. This clonotype was obtained from a woman older than 75 in good health. In DNA form, the CDR3 reads TGTGCCAGCAGCTACCGGGACAGAGATCAGCCCCAGCATTTT. Amino acids: CASSYRDRDQPQHF.